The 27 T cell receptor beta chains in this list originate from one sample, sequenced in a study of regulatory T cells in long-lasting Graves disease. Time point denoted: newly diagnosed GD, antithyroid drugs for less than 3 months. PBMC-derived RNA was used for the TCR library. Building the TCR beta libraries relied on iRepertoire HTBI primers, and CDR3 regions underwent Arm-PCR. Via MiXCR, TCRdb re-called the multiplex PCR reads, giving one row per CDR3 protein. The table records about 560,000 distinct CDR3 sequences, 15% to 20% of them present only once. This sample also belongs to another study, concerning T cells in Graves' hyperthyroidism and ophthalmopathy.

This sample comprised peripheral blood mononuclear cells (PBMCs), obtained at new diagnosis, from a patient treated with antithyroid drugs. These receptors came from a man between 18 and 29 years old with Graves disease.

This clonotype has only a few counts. CDR3 residues: CSALGTGPDQETQYF. CDR3 sequence (DNA): TGCAGTGCTCTTGGGACAGGCCCCGACCAAGAGACCCAGTACTTC. The rearrangement uses TRBV20-1 and TRBJ2-5; 8 nucleotides match TRBD1. The V gene's germline CDR1 is DFQATT and CDR2 SNEGSKA (reference sequence). This CDR3 spans 15 amino acids. V dropped 5 bases and J dropped 0; count of bases not matched to a gene: 8.

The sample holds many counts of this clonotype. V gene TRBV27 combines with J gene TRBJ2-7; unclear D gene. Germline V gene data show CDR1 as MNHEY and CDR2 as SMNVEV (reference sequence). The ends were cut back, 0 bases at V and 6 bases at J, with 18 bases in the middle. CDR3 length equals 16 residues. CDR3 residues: CASSLSRVGWKFEQYF. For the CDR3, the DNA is TGTGCCAGCAGTTTATCTAGGGTGGGGTGGAAGTTCGAGCAGTACTTC.

The CDR3 region has the DNA TGTGCCTGGAGTGTTTCGAGCTCTGGAAACACCATATATTTT. Encoded protein: CAWSVSSSGNTIYF. V usage is TRBV30 and J usage is TRBJ1-3; D is unresolved. Germline-derived CDR1 and CDR2 are GTSNPN and SVGIG (reference sequence). Trimming removed 0 bases at V and 0 bases at J, with 6 bases between. The CDR3 extends over 14 amino acids.

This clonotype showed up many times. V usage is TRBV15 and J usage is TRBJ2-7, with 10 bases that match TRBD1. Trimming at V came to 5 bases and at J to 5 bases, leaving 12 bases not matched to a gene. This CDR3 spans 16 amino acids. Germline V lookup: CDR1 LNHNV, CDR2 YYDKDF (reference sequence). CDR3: CATSLRDRGPPDEQYF. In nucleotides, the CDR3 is TGTGCCACCAGCTTGCGGGACAGGGGCCCACCCGACGAGCAGTACTTC.

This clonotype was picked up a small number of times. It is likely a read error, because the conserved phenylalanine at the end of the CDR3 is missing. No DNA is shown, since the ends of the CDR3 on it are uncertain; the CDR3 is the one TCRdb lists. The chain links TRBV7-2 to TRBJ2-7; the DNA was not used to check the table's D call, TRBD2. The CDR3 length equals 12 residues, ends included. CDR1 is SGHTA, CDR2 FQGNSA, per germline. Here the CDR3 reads CASSFPGASGTL.

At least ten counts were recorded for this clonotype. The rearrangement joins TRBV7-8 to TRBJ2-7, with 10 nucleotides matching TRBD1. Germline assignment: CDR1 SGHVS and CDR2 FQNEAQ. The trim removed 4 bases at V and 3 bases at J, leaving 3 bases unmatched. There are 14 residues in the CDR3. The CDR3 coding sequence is TGTGCCAGCAGCTCGCGGACAGGGGGCTACGAGCAGTACTTC. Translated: CASSSRTGGYEQYF.

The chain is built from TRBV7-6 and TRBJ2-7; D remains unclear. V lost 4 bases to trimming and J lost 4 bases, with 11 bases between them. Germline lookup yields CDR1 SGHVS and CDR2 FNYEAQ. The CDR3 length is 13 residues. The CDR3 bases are TGTGCCAGCAGCTCCGAAAATGAATACGAGCAGTACTTC. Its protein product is CASSSENEYEQYF.

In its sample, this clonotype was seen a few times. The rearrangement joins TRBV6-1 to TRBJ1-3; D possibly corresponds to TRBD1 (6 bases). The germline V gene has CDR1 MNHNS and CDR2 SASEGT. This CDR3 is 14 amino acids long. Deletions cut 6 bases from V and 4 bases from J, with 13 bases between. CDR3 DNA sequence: TGTGCCAGCAGCTCTTCCGGACAGGGAAACACCATATATTTT. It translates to CASSSSGQGNTIYF.

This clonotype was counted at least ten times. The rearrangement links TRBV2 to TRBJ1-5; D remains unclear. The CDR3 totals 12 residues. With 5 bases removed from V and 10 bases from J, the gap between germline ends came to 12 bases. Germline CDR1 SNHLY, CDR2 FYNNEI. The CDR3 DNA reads TGTGCCAGCAGTAATCCCGTCGCCCCCCAGCATTTT. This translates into CASSNPVAPQHF.

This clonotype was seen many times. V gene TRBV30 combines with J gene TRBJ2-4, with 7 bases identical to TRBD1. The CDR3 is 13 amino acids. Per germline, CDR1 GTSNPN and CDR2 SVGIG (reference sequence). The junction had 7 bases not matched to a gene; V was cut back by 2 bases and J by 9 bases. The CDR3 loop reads CAWSTEDRTIQYF. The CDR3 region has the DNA TGTGCCTGGAGTACCGAGGACAGGACCATTCAGTACTTC. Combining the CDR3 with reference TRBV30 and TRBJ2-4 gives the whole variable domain SQTIHQWPATLVQPVGSPLSLECTVEGTSNPNLYWYRQAAGRGLQLLFYSVGIGQISSEVPQNLSASRPQDRQFILSSKKLLLSDSGFYLCAWSTEDRTIQYFGAGTRLSVL.

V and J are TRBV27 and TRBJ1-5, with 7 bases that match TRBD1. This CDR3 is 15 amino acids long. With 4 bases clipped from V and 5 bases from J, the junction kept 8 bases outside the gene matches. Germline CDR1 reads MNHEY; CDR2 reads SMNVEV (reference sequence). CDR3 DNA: TGTGCCAGCAGTTGGAGACAGGGTCTAGATCAGCCCCAGCATTTT. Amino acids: CASSWRQGLDQPQHF.

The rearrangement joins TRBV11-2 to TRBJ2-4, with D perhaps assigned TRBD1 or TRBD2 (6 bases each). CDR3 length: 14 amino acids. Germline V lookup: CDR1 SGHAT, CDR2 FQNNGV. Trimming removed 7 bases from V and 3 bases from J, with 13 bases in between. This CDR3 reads CASMTGAGKNIQYF. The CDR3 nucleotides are TGTGCCAGCATGACGGGGGCGGGCAAAAACATTCAGTACTTC.

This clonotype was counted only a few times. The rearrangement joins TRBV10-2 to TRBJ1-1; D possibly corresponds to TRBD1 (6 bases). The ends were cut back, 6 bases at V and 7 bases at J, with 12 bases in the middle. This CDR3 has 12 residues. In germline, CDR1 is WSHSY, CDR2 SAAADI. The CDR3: CASSRMDSEAFF. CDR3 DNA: TGCGCCAGCAGCAGAATGGACAGTGAAGCTTTCTTT.

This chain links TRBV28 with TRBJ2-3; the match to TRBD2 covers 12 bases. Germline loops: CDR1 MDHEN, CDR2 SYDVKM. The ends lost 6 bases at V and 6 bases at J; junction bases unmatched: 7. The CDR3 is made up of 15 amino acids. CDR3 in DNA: TGTGCCAGCAGCCCTAGCGGGAGGGCCGGTGATACGCAGTATTTT. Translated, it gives CASSPSGRAGDTQYF.

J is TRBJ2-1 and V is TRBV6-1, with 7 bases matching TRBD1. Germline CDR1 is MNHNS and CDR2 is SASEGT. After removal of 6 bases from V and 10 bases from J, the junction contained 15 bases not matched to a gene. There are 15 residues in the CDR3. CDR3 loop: CASRGTVGAGGEQFF. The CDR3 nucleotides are TGTGCCAGCAGGGGGACAGTGGGGGCGGGTGGGGAGCAGTTCTTC.

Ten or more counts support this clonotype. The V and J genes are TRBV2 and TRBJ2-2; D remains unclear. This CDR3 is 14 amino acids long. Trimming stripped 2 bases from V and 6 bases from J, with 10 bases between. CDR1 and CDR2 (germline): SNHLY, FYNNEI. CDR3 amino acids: CASSEIQGAGELFF. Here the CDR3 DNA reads TGTGCCAGCAGTGAAATCCAAGGCGCCGGGGAGCTGTTTTTT.

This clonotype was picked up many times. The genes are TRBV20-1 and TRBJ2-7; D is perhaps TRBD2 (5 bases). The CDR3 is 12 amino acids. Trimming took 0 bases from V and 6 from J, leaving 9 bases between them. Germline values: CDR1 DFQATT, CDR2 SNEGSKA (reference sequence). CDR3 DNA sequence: TGCAGTGCTAGAGAGGGAGTCGGCGAGCAGTACTTC. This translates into CSAREGVGEQYF.

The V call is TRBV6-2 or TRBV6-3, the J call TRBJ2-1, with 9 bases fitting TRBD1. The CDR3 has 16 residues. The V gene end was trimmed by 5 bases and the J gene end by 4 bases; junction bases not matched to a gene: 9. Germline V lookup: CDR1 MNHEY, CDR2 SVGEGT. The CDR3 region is CASSEGGQGFYNEQFF. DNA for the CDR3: TGTGCCAGCAGTGAAGGCGGACAGGGGTTTTACAATGAGCAGTTCTTC.

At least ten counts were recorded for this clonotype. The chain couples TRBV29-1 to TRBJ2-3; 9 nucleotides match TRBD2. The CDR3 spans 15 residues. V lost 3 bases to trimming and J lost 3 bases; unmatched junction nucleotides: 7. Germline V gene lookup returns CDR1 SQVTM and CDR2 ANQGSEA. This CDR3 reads CSVDPRLAATDTQYF. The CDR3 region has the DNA TGCAGCGTTGATCCCCGACTAGCGGCAACAGATACGCAGTATTTT.

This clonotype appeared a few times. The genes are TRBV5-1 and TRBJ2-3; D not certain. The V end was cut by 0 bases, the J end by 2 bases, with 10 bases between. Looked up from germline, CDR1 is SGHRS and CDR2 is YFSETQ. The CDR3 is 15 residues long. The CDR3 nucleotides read TGCGCCAGCAGCTTGGCCCCGGTCCACACAGATACGCAGTATTTT. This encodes CASSLAPVHTDTQYF. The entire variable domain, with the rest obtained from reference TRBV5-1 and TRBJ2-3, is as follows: KAGVTQTPRYLIKTRGQQVTLSCSPISGHRSVSWYQQTPGQGLQFLFEYFSETQRNKGNFPGRFSGRQFSNSRSEMNVSTLELGDSALYLCASSLAPVHTDTQYFGPGTRLTVL.

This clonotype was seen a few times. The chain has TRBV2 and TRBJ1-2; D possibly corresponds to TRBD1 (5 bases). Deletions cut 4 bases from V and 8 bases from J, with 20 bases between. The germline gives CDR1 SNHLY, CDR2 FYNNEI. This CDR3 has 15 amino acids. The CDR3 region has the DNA TGTGCCAGCAGTGCGCCGGGCAGGGCGATGGAAGGCTACACCTTC. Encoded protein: CASSAPGRAMEGYTF. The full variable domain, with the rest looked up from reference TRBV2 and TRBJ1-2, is EPEVTQTPSHQVTQMGQEVILRCVPISNHLYFYWYRQILGQKVEFLVSFYNNEISEKSEIFDDQFSVERPDGSNFTLKIRSTKLEDSAMYFCASSAPGRAMEGYTFGSGTRLTVV.

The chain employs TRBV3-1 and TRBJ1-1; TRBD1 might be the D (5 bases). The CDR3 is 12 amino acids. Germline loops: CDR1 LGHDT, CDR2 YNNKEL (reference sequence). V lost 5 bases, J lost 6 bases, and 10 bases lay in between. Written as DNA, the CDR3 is TGTGCCAGCAGCTCCAGGGTCTCTGAAGCTTTCTTT. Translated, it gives CASSSRVSEAFF.

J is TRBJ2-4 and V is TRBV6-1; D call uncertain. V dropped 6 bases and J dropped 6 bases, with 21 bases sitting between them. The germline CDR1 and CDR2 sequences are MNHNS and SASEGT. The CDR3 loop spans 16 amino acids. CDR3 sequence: CASRPEDVFNGNIQYF. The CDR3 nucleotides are TGTGCCAGCAGACCTGAAGATGTATTCAACGGAAACATTCAGTACTTC.

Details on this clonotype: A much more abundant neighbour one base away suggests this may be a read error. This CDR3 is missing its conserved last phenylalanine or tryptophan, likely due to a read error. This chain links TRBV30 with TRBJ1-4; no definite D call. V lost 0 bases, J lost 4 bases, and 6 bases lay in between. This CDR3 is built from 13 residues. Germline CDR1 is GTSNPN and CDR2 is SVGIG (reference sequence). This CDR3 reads CAWSVGFNEKLFL. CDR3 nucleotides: TGTGCCTGGAGTGTCGGATTTAATGAAAAACTGTTTCTT.

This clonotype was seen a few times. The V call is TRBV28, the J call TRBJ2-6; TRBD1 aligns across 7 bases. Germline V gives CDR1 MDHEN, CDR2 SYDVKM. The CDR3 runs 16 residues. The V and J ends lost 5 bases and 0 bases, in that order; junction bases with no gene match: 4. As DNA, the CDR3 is TGTGCCAGCAGTACAGGGGTAGGCTCTGGGGCCAACGTCCTGACTTTC. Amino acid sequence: CASSTGVGSGANVLTF.

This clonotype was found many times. CDR3 sequence (DNA): TGTGCCAGCAGCCAAGCAGTGGGTTCCTATAATTCACCCCTCCACTTT. Translating it yields CASSQAVGSYNSPLHF. The chain links TRBV3-1 to TRBJ1-6; D unresolved. Germline V gene lookup returns CDR1 LGHDT and CDR2 YNNKEL (reference sequence). The CDR3 has 16 amino acids. Trimming stripped 1 base from V and 1 base from J, with 8 bases between.

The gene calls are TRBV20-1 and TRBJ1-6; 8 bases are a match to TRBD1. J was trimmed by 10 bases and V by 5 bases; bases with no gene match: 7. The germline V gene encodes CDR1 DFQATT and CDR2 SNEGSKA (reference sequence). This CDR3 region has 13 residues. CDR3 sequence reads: CSAGGQEDSPLHF. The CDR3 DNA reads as TGCAGTGCTGGGGGACAGGAGGACTCACCCCTCCACTTT.